The clone carrying this T cell receptor (beta chain) was detected only a few times. This sample was taken from a study of beta chain features in type 1 diabetes. The study reverse transcribed the entire isolated RNA, so it sequenced expressed TCRB transcripts. Clones were sequenced by immunoSEQ multiplex PCR, and TCRdb holds only the in-frame ones, with some missing. The sample contains 120,000 to 150,000 clones, around 50% of which appear only once. CDR3 length: 15 amino acids. V shed 1 base and J 5 bases; nucleotides not matched to a gene: 5. CDR1 is SGHTA, CDR2 FQGTGA, per germline. This sequence joins TRBV7-3 and TRBJ2-1, with 7 nucleotides matching TRBD2. The sample comprised Tregs from blood. The sequence was obtained from a man aged 18 to 30 in good health. The CDR3 sequence: CASSLIPSGDNEQFF. For the CDR3, the DNA is TGTGCCAGCAGCTTAATCCCTAGCGGAGACAATGAGCAGTTCTTC.